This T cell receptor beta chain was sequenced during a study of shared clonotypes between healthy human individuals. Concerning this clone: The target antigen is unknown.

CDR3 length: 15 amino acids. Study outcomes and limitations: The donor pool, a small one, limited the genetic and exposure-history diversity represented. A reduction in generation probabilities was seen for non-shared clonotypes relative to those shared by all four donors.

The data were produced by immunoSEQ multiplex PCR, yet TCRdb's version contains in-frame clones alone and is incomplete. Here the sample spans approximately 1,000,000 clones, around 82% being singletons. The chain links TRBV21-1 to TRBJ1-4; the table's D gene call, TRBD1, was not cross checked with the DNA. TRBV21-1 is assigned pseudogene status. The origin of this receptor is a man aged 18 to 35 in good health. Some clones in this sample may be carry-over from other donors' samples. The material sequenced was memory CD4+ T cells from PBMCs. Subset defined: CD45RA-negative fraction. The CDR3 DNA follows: TGTGCCAGCAGGACAGGGTCCCTTACTAATGAAAAACTGTTTTTT. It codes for CASRTGSLTNEKLFF.